The 19 T cell receptor beta chains reported below all come from one sample, sequenced in a study of regulatory T cells in long-lasting Graves disease. In building TCR beta libraries, iRepertoire HTBI primers were used together with Arm-PCR of CDR3 regions. Via MiXCR, TCRdb re-called the multiplex PCR reads, giving one row per CDR3 protein. The table has 350,000 to 450,000 distinct CDR3 sequences, around 15% seen once. Time point reported: newly diagnosed GD, antithyroid drugs for less than 3 months. From RNA extracted from PBMCs, the TCR library was made. These data are also associated with another study on T cells in Graves' hyperthyroidism and ophthalmopathy.

The source material was peripheral blood mononuclear cells (PBMCs), sampled at new diagnosis, from a patient treated with antithyroid drugs. Every receptor here comes from a man aged 40-55 years with Graves disease.

This clonotype was found many times. The chain carries TRBV9 and TRBJ1-2; 8 bases are a match to TRBD1. V shed 4 bases, J shed 3 bases, and the junction held 5 bases outside the gene matches. Germline V gene data show CDR1 as SGDLS and CDR2 as YYNGEE. The CDR3 totals 14 residues. The CDR3 nucleotides are TGTGCCAGCAGCCCGCGACAGGGGTACTATGGCTACACCTTC. Translation: CASSPRQGYYGYTF.

This chain connects TRBV20-1 to TRBJ1-6; TRBD1 aligns across 10 bases. The ends lost 4 bases at V and 7 bases at J; junction bases unmatched: 4. The germline V gene encodes CDR1 DFQATT and CDR2 SNEGSKA (reference sequence). The CDR3 is 14 residues long. CDR3 DNA sequence: TGCAGTGCTACTTGGACAGGGGGGAATTCACCCCTCCACTTT. Its protein product is CSATWTGGNSPLHF.

This clonotype was seen repeatedly, ten times or more. This chain joins TRBV2 and TRBJ1-5, with a possible D match to TRBD1 (6 bases). The CDR3 spans 13 residues. V dropped 7 bases and J dropped 6 bases, with 13 bases sitting between them. Germline V gives CDR1 SNHLY, CDR2 FYNNEI. CDR3 DNA sequence: TGTGCCAGCATGCAGGGGCGAGTTCAGCCCCAGCATTTT. This translates into CASMQGRVQPQHF.

This chain connects TRBV4-1 to TRBJ2-7; unclear D gene. V lost 7 bases, J lost 2 bases, and 15 bases lay in between. The CDR3 spans 14 residues. The V gene's germline CDR1 is MGHRA and CDR2 YSYEKL. The CDR3: CASKHTPVAYEQYF. CDR3 coding DNA: TGCGCCAGCAAACATACCCCAGTAGCCTACGAGCAGTACTTC.

The sample holds many counts of this clonotype. This sequence joins TRBV6-1 and TRBJ1-3; D call uncertain. Germline assignment: CDR1 MNHNS and CDR2 SASEGT. The CDR3 contains 16 residues. Trimming removed 5 bases at V and 1 base at J, with 15 bases between. The CDR3 region is CASSPGPLPSGNTIYF. The CDR3 nucleotides are TGTGCCAGCAGTCCTGGGCCTCTACCATCTGGAAACACCATATATTTT.

In this sample, this clonotype turned up many times. The rearrangement uses TRBV20-1 and TRBJ1-4; D may be TRBD1 (5 bases). The CDR3 spans 14 residues. Germline V gene sequence: CDR1 DFQATT, CDR2 SNEGSKA (reference sequence). The V end lost 5 bases, the J end lost 7 bases, and 17 bases lay between the germline ends. CDR3 protein: CSASGANPTEKLFF. CDR3 sequence (DNA): TGCAGTGCTTCCGGGGCTAACCCAACTGAAAAACTGTTTTTT.

This clonotype appeared a few times. Written as DNA, the CDR3 is TGTGCCAGCTTCTCCGGCGGGGGGCGGGAGTTCTTC. Encoded protein: CASFSGGGREFF. The gene calls are TRBV28 and TRBJ2-1; 8 bases are shared with TRBD2. V lost 8 bases to trimming and J lost 14 bases; unmatched junction nucleotides: 11. Germline V gives CDR1 MDHEN, CDR2 SYDVKM. The CDR3 contains 12 residues.

There are many counts of this clonotype. The CDR3 nucleotides read TGTGCCAGCGGAGGGACAGGGGGGGCCTACAATGAGCAGTTCTTC. Translation: CASGGTGGAYNEQFF. V gene TRBV2 combines with J gene TRBJ2-1, with 11 positions matching TRBD1. Germline V gene lookup returns CDR1 SNHLY and CDR2 FYNNEI. The CDR3 extends over 15 amino acids. With 8 bases clipped from V and 2 bases from J, the junction kept 5 bases outside the gene matches.

This clonotype was observed many times. This sequence joins TRBV11-1 and TRBJ1-1, with D hard to call. Germline V gives CDR1 SGHAT, CDR2 FQDESV (reference sequence). V dropped 5 bases and J dropped 6 bases, with 25 bases sitting between them. The CDR3 has 17 residues. This chain's CDR3 is CASSLKPQIGVLAEAFF. CDR3 bases: TGTGCCAGCAGCCTGAAACCTCAAATTGGGGTGTTGGCTGAAGCTTTCTTT.

This clonotype was counted ten times or more. The chain employs TRBV24-1 and TRBJ1-5; 8 nucleotides line up with TRBD1. Per the germline V gene, CDR1 is KGHDR and CDR2 is SFDVKD. The CDR3 is 15 amino acids. V lost 2 bases to trimming and J lost 7 bases; unmatched junction nucleotides: 6. CDR3 loop: CATSDSGQGGQPQHF. The CDR3 bases are TGTGCCACCAGTGATTCAGGACAGGGCGGGCAGCCCCAGCATTTT.

The rearrangement joins TRBV20-1 to TRBJ1-1; unclear D gene. Deletions cut 3 bases from V and 11 bases from J, with 16 bases between. The CDR3 loop spans 12 amino acids. Per the germline V gene, CDR1 is DFQATT and CDR2 is SNEGSKA (reference sequence). DNA of the CDR3: TGCAGTGCTAGGGGGTATGGAGAGGCGGCTTTCTTT. It yields the protein CSARGYGEAAFF.

This clonotype has a handful of counts. The rearrangement joins TRBV15 to TRBJ1-4; 9 bases map to TRBD1. The CDR3 loop spans 14 amino acids. The ends lost 5 bases at V and 8 bases at J; junction bases unmatched: 6. CDR1 and CDR2 from the germline V gene are LNHNV and YYDKDF (reference sequence). For the CDR3, the DNA is TGTGCCACCAGCCTGGGACAGGGAGCCGAAAAACTGTTTTTT. Translated, it gives CATSLGQGAEKLFF.

The chain carries TRBV15 and TRBJ2-7; 10 bases fit TRBD1. V lost 1 base, J lost 7 bases, and 7 bases stayed unmatched. The CDR3 is made up of 15 amino acids. From germline, CDR1 is LNHNV and CDR2 YYDKDF (reference sequence). The CDR3 reads CATSRAGTGDREQYF. Written as DNA, the CDR3 is TGTGCCACCAGCAGAGCCGGGACAGGGGATAGGGAGCAGTACTTC.

This clonotype was counted at least ten times. The CDR3 sequence is CASSLLGSSGSNEQFF. In DNA, the CDR3 is TGTGCCAGCAGTTTATTGGGGTCTAGCGGATCCAATGAGCAGTTCTTC. V is TRBV28 and J is TRBJ2-1; 7 bases line up with TRBD2. V shed 1 base, J shed 6 bases, and the junction held 9 bases outside the gene matches. This CDR3 spans 16 amino acids. From germline, CDR1 is MDHEN and CDR2 SYDVKM.

This clonotype was picked up many times. The chain combines TRBV5-1 with TRBJ1-4; 8 bases align to TRBD1. The length of the CDR3 is 15 residues. V trimming: 4 bases; J trimming: 7 bases; junction bases outside the gene matches: 9. Per germline, CDR1 SGHRS and CDR2 YFSETQ. The CDR3, as DNA: TGCGCCAGCAGCGCCGGACAGGGACTCGGTGAAAAACTGTTTTTT. Translated, it gives CASSAGQGLGEKLFF. The variable domain in full, with the rest retrieved from reference TRBV5-1 and TRBJ1-4, is KAGVTQTPRYLIKTRGQQVTLSCSPISGHRSVSWYQQTPGQGLQFLFEYFSETQRNKGNFPGRFSGRQFSNSRSEMNVSTLELGDSALYLCASSAGQGLGEKLFFGSGTQLSVL.

Concerning this clonotype: A far larger clone differs by one base, so this is likely a read error. J is TRBJ2-7 and V is TRBV6-9, with a tentative D call TRBD2 (7 bases). The CDR3 covers 13 residues. V was trimmed by 4 bases and J by 2 bases, leaving 9 bases between them. Germline assignment: CDR1 MNHGY and CDR2 SVAAGI. The CDR3 bases are TGTGCCAGCAGTTCCGGGGGGCCCTACGAGCAGTACTTC. Its translation is CASSSGGPYEQYF.

This clonotype appeared a few times. The genes are TRBV2 and TRBJ1-4; TRBD1 might be the D (6 bases). Per germline, CDR1 SNHLY and CDR2 FYNNEI. The CDR3 is made up of 15 amino acids. Deletions cut 6 bases from V and 4 bases from J, with 15 bases between. The CDR3 here is CASRTQGLGNEKLFF. The CDR3 coding sequence is TGTGCCAGCAGAACTCAGGGGCTTGGTAATGAAAAACTGTTTTTT.

This clonotype was seen at least ten times. The chain recombines TRBV5-6 with TRBJ2-1; D call uncertain. Germline V gene sequence: CDR1 SGHDT, CDR2 YYEEEE. V gave up 2 bases and J gave up 15 bases, with 6 bases separating them. The CDR3 totals 9 residues. This CDR3 reads CASSFSMFF. CDR3 DNA sequence: TGTGCCAGCAGCTTTAGTATGTTCTTC.

Written as DNA, the CDR3 is TGTGCCAGCAGTAAAAGCAAGGGACTAGCGGGGGGTCGCACAGATACGCAGTATTTT. This gives the protein CASSKSKGLAGGRTDTQYF. J is TRBJ2-3 and V is TRBV2, with 15 bases lining up with TRBD2. After removal of 5 bases from V and 1 base from J, the junction contained 10 bases not matched to a gene. The length of the CDR3 is 19 residues. CDR1 is SNHLY, CDR2 FYNNEI, per germline.